The clone carrying this T cell receptor (beta chain) came up a few times. Antigen: not known. This record comes from a study of spatial heterogeneity in lung cancer. Study-level background: Where available, sequencing covered follow-up PBMC samples, taken at a median of about two years after resection. Combinations of a unique TCR and a UMI were tallied in raw reads, and on average each appeared more than ten times. Regarding the study as a whole: Follow-up blood showed ubiquitous expanded tumor TCRs less than blood at resection did.

Time point of the sample: blood at routine non-recurrence follow-up after resection. Unsorted whole RNA from tumor, nontumor lung or frozen PBMC underwent sequencing. Individually, TCR cDNA molecules were each labelled with a unique molecular identifier. TCRdb ran MiXCR on the 5' RACE reads and lists one entry per CDR3 protein. This repertoire shows some 120,000 distinct CDR3 sequences, 10% to 15% found once; its top ten account for 16%. This TCR was recovered from a male donor with early-stage non-small cell lung cancer. The source was PBMCs, collected at follow-up.

Here the CDR3 reads CASTGQGLGANVLTF. The CDR3 coding sequence is TGTGCCAGCACCGGACAGGGGCTGGGGGCCAACGTCCTGACTTTC. The gene calls are TRBV9 and TRBJ2-6; 9 positions match TRBD1. CDR3 size: 15 residues. Germline lookup yields CDR1 SGDLS and CDR2 YYNGEE. J lost 4 bases, V lost 6 bases, and 5 bases had no gene match.